This TCR beta chain appears in the sequencing data of a study of blood T cell repertoires in COVID-19. Methods used by the authors: Estimation of nucleated cell counts relied on the amplification of reference gene primers. Here immunoSEQ multiplex PCR was the method, and the copy in TCRdb shows in-frame clones only, minus some. The V and J calls and clone size come from that table; D and trimming were worked out from the DNA. Seen here are around 95,000 clones, about 90% observed once, and the top ten hold around 7.2%. With V trimmed by 0 bases and J by 5 bases, 6 bases remained unmatched. CDR1 and CDR2 from the germline V gene are SGDLS and YYNGEE. The CDR3 is made up of 15 amino acids.

The material sequenced was peripheral blood. V usage is TRBV9 and J usage is TRBJ2-5; 8 bases line up with TRBD2. The TCR sequence derives from a young man in a cohort sampled during active COVID-19. The CDR3 DNA reads TGTGCCAGCAGCGTAGACAGCGGGGGATATGAGACCCAGTACTTC. Translating it yields CASSVDSGGYETQYF.